This note documents a single T cell receptor beta chain sequence. The antigen remains undetermined. This CDR3 comprises 13 residues. Per germline, CDR1 MNHEY and CDR2 SVGAGI. Trimming cost V 2 bases and J 7 bases, with 9 bases left between them. Genomic DNA per cell subset filled all wells of several immunoSEQ plates. It was approximately 280 ng DNA, 28,000 or so T cell genomes, that went into each replicate PCR of unsorted PBMC. PBMC DNA, left unsorted, was sequenced on ten immunoSEQ deep assay plates. This table comes from immunoSEQ multiplex PCR, and its TCRdb copy is limited to in-frame clones, with some not included. The sample lists 450,000 to 600,000 clones; 70% to 80% were seen once. This entry is derived from a study of shared clonotypes between healthy human individuals. Study results and limitations: Clonotype sharing across donors was expected to vary with sequencing depth.

The chain joins TRBV6-5 to TRBJ2-4; weak D call: TRBD2 (5 bases). The TCR sequence derives from a woman between 35 and 50 years old in good health. Some clones in this sample may be carry-over from other donors' samples. Sequencing used PBMCs. DNA for the CDR3: TGTGCCAGCAGTTACGATCCGGGGAACATTCAGTACTTC. Its protein product is CASSYDPGNIQYF.